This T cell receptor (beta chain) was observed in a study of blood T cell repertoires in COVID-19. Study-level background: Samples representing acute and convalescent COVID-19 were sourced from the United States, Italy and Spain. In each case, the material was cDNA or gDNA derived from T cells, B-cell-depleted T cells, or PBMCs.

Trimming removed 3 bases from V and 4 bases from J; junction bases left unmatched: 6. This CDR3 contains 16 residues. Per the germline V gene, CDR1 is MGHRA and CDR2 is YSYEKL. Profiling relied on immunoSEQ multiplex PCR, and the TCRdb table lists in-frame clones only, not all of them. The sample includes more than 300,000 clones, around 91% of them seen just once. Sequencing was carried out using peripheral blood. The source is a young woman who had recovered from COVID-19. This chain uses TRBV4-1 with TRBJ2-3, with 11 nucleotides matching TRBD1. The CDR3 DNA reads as TGCGCCAGCAGCCAGGGACAGGGGGGGGAACCAGATACGCAGTATTTT. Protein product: CASSQGQGGEPDTQYF.